Below, 13 T cell receptor beta chains from the same sample are listed, as sequenced in a study of shared clonotypes between healthy human individuals. Data came from immunoSEQ multiplex PCR; TCRdb stores just in-frame clones and leaves some out. Of about 2.3 million clones listed, around 92% were seen once; the top ten hold approximately 0.41%. The sample taken for sequencing was naive CD4+ T cells from PBMCs. The subset was: CD45RA+ positively selected. The receptors derive from a man younger than 35 in good health. Some clones in this sample may be carry-over from other donors' samples.

In this sample, this clone turned up a few times. This chain uses TRBV10-3 with TRBJ1-1; a possible D gene is TRBD1 (5 bases). The CDR3 is made up of 14 amino acids. Germline V gene sequence: CDR1 ENHRY, CDR2 SYGVKD. V gave up 10 bases and J gave up 3 bases, with 18 bases separating them. The CDR3 region is CASRLPGQHTEAFF. CDR3 DNA: TGTGCCAGCAGGCTTCCGGGGCAGCACACTGAAGCTTTCTTT.

The chain joins TRBV7-8 to TRBJ2-2; D remains ambiguous. CDR3 length: 14 residues. V gave up 5 bases and J gave up 1 base, with 8 bases separating them. CDR1 SGHVS and CDR2 FQNEAQ come from the germline V gene. DNA of the CDR3: TGTGCCAGCAGCCCGTTGGTGAACACCGGGGAGCTGTTTTTT. It codes for CASSPLVNTGELFF.

This clone was seen just once. Other nucleotide sequences in the sample specify the same CDR3. V and J are TRBV9 and TRBJ1-1; D remains ambiguous. CDR3 length: 13 amino acids. Germline loops: CDR1 SGDLS, CDR2 YYNGEE. V lost 0 bases and J lost 1, with 4 bases in between. CDR3 in DNA: TGTGCCAGCAGCGTAGTCGCGAACACTGAAGCTTTCTTT. Translation gives CASSVVANTEAFF.

The CDR3 DNA sequence: TGCGCCAGCAGCTTGGACACAGGGGGGCTGGATGGCTACACCTTC. Amino acid sequence: CASSLDTGGLDGYTF. The chain couples TRBV5-1 to TRBJ1-2; 8 bases line up with TRBD1. In germline, CDR1 is SGHRS, CDR2 YFSETQ. V was pared by 0 bases and J by 6 bases, with 7 bases of the junction left unmatched. This CDR3 is built from 15 residues.

The rearrangement joins TRBV30 to TRBJ2-7; no firm D call. Germline lookup yields CDR1 GTSNPN and CDR2 SVGIG (reference sequence). The V end was cut by 0 bases, the J end by 6 bases, with 12 bases between. This CDR3 has 13 amino acids. The CDR3 bases are TGTGCCTGGAGTGTACGGGCCGGCCGCGAGCAGTACTTC. This codes for CAWSVRAGREQYF.

The gene calls are TRBV11-2 and TRBJ1-2; no reliable D call. V lost 5 bases and J lost 7, with 17 bases in between. The CDR3 consists of 14 residues. Germline lookup yields CDR1 SGHAT and CDR2 FQNNGV. The CDR3 sequence: CASSATANPRGYTF. CDR3 DNA: TGTGCCAGCAGCGCGACGGCTAACCCCCGTGGCTACACCTTC.

The genes are TRBV14 and TRBJ2-7; 12 positions match TRBD2. V trimming: 4 bases; J trimming: 4 bases; junction bases outside the gene matches: 14. Per the germline V gene, CDR1 is SGHDN and CDR2 is FVKESK. The CDR3 is 18 amino acids. This CDR3 reads CASSPRPLLAGGLYEQYF. DNA for the CDR3: TGTGCCAGCAGCCCGCGCCCCCTACTAGCGGGAGGTTTGTACGAGCAGTACTTC.

The chain is built from TRBV29-1 and TRBJ1-1, with a tentative D call TRBD1 (5 bases). CDR1 SQVTM and CDR2 ANQGSEA come from the germline V gene. V shed 4 bases and J shed 0 bases, with 15 bases lying between them. The CDR3 spans 15 residues. The CDR3 nucleotides are TGCAGCGTTGCGGGACTGGGAGCTTTGAACACTGAAGCTTTCTTT. Translated: CSVAGLGALNTEAFF. The full variable domain, rest sourced from reference TRBV29-1 and TRBJ1-1, is SAVISQKPSRDICQRGTSLTIQCQVDSQVTMMFWYRQQPGQSLTLIATANQGSEATYESGFVIDKFPISRPNLTFSTLTVSNMSPEDSSIYLCSVAGLGALNTEAFFGQGTRLTVV.

The genes are TRBV11-3 and TRBJ2-2; tentative D call: TRBD1 (7 bases). The CDR3 extends over 14 amino acids. Trimming left V 1 base short and J 6 bases short, with 9 bases between. Germline V gene lookup returns CDR1 SGHNT and CDR2 YENEEA. The CDR3 is CASSLARGAGELFF. In nucleotides, the CDR3 is TGTGCCAGCAGCTTAGCCAGGGGGGCCGGGGAGCTGTTTTTT.

This rearrangement joins TRBV4-1 to TRBJ2-1; 7 bases fit TRBD2. The V and J ends lost 1 base and 0 bases, in that order; junction bases with no gene match: 3. Germline V CDR1 and CDR2: MGHRA, YSYEKL. The CDR3 totals 16 residues. The CDR3 protein is CASSQGTRFSYNEQFF. The CDR3 bases are TGCGCCAGCAGCCAAGGGACTAGGTTCTCCTACAATGAGCAGTTCTTC.

This clone was seen a single time. The chain has TRBV5-1 and TRBJ2-4; maybe TRBD1 (6 bases). Looked up from germline, CDR1 is SGHRS and CDR2 is YFSETQ. The germline V and J ends were trimmed by 3 bases and 8 bases, with 15 bases remaining between them. The CDR3 length is 14 residues. The CDR3 DNA sequence: TGCGCCAGCAGCTATACCAGGGGATTGGACATTCAGTACTTC. Encoded protein: CASSYTRGLDIQYF.

V usage is TRBV7-8 and J usage is TRBJ1-1; TRBD1 agrees at 7 bases. There are 14 residues in the CDR3. V was clipped by 5 bases and J by 10 bases; unmatched bases: 13. Germline loops: CDR1 SGHVS, CDR2 FQNEAQ. For the CDR3, the DNA is TGTGCCAGCAGCCCAAGTACAGGGGTATACGGAGCTTTCTTT. Its protein is CASSPSTGVYGAFF.

The V and J genes are TRBV2 and TRBJ1-5; D possibly corresponds to TRBD1 (5 bases). From germline, CDR1 is SNHLY and CDR2 FYNNEI. The CDR3 spans 16 residues. Trimming removed 0 bases at V and 9 bases at J, with 18 bases between. The CDR3, as DNA: TGTGCCAGCAGTGAAGCGAAGGGGCTCACCGGGCTGCCCCAGCATTTT. Translated: CASSEAKGLTGLPQHF.